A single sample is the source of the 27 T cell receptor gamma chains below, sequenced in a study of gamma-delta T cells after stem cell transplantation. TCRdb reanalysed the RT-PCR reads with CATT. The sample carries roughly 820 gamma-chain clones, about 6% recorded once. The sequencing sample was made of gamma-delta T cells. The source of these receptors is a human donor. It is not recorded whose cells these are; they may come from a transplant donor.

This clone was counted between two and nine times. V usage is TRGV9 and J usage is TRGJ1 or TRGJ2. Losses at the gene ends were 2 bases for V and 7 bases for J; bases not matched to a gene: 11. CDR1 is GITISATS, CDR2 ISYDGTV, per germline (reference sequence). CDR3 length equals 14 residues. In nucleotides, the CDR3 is TGTGCCTTGTGGGAGGCCCATCCGAGGTATAAGAAACTCTTT. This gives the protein CALWEAHPRYKKLF.

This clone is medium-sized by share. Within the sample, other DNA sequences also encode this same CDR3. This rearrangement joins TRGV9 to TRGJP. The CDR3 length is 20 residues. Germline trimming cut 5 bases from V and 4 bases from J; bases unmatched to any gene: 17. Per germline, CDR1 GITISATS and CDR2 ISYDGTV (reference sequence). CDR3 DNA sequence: TGTGCCTTGTGGGGCACCAAAAGATCCCACCAAGAGTTGGGCAAAAAAATCAAGGTATTT. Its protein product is CALWGTKRSHQELGKKIKVF.

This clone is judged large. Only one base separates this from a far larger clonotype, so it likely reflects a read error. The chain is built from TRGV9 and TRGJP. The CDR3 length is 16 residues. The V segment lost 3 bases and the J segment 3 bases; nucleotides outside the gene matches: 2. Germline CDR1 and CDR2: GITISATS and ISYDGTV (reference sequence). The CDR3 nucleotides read TGTGCCTTGTGGGAGATGCAAGAGTTGGGCAAAAAAATCAAGGTATTT. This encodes CALWEMQELGKKIKVF.

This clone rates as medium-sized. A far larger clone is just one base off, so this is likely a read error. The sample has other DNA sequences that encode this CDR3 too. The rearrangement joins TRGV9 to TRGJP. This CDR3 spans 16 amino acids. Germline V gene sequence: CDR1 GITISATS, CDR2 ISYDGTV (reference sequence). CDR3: CALWEVQELGKKIKVF. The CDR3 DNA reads TGCGCCTTGTGGGAGGTGCAAGAGTTGGGCAAAAAAATCAAGGTATTT.

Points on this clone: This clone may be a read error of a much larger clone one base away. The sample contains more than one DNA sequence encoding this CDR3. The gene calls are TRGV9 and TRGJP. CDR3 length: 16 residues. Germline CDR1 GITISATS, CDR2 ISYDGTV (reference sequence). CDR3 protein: CALWEVPGMGKKIKVF. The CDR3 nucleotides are TGTGCCCTGTGGGAGGTGCCCGGGATGGGCAAAAAAATCAAGGTATTT.

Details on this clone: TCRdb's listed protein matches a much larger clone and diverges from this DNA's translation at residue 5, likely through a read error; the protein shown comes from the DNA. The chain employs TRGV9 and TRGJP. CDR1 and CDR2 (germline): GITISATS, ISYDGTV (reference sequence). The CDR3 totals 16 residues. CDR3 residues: CALWGVGELGKKIKVF. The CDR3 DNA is TGTGCCTTGTGGGGGGTGGGAGAGTTGGGCAAAAAAATCAAGGTATTT.

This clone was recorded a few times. CDR3 in DNA: TGTGCCTTGTGGGAGGTGGAGCAAGAGTTGGGCAAAAAAATCAAGGTATTT. Protein: CALWEVEQELGKKIKVF. The V call is TRGV9, the J call TRGJP. CDR3 length: 17 residues. CDR1 and CDR2 (germline): GITISATS, ISYDGTV (reference sequence). V dropped 0 bases and J dropped 3; count of bases not matched to a gene: 2.

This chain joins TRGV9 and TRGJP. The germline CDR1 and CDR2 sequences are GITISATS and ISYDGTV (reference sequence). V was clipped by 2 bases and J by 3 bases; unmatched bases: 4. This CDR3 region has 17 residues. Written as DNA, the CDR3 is TGTGCCTTGTGGGAGGGGGAGCAAGAGTTGGGCAAAAAAATCAAGGTATTT. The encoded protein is CALWEGEQELGKKIKVF.

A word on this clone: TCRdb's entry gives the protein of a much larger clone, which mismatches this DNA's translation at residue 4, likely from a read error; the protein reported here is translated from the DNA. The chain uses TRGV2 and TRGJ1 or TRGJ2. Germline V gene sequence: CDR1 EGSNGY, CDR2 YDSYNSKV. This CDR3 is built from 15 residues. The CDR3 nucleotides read TGTGCCACCCGGGACCGCACCTCGAATTATTATAAGAAACTCTTT. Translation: CATRDRTSNYYKKLF.

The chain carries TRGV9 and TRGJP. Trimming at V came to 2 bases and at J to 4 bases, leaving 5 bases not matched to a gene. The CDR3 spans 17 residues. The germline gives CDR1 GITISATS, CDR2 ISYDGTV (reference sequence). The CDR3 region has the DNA TGTGCCTTGTGGGAGGAATCCCAAGAGTTGGGCAAAAAAATCAAGGTATTT. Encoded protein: CALWEESQELGKKIKVF.

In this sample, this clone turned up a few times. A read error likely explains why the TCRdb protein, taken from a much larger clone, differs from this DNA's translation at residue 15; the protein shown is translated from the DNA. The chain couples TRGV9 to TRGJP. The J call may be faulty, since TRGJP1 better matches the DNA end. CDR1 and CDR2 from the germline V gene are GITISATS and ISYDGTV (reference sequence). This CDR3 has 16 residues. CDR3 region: CALWEEGELGKKIKIF. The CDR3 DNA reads TGTGCCTTGTGGGAAGAAGGAGAGTTGGGCAAAAAAATCAAGATATTT.

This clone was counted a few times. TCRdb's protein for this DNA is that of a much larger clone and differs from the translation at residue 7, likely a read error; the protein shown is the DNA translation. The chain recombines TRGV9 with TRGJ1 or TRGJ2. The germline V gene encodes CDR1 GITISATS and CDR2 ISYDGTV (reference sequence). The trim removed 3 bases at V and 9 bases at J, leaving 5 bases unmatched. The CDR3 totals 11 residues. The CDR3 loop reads CALWETSKKLF. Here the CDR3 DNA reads TGTGCCTTGTGGGAGACTAGTAAGAAACTCTTT.

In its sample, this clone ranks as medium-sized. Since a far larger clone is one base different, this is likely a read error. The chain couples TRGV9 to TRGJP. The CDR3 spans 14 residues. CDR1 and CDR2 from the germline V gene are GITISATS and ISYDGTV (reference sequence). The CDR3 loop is CASWEQLGKKIKVF. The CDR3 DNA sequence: TGTGCCTCGTGGGAGCAGTTGGGCAAAAAAATCAAGGTATTT.

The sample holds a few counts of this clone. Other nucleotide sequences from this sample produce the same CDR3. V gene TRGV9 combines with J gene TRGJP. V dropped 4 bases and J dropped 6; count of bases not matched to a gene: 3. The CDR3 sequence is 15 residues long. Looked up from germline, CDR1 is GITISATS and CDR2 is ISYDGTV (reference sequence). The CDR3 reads CALWERELGKKIKVF. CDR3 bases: TGTGCCTTGTGGGAAAGAGAGTTGGGCAAAAAAATCAAGGTATTT.

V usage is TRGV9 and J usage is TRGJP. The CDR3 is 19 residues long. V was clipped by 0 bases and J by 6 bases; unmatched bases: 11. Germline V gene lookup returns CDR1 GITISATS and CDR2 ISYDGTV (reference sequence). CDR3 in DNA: TGTGCCTTGTGGGAGGTGCAGGAGAGTGGAGAGTTGGGCAAAAAAATCAAGGTATTT. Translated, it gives CALWEVQESGELGKKIKVF.

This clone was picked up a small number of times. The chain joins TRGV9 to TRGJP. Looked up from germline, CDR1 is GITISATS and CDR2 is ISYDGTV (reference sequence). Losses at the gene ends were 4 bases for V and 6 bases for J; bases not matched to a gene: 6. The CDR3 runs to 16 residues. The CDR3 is CALWDPRELGKKIKVF. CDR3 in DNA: TGTGCCTTGTGGGACCCAAGAGAGTTGGGCAAAAAAATCAAGGTATTT.

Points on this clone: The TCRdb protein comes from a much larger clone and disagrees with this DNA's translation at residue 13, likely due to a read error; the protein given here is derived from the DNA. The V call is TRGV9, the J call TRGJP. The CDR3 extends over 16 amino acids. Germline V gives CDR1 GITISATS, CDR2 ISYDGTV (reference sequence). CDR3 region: CALWEVRELGKKVKVF. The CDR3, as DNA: TGTGCCTTGTGGGAGGTGCGTGAGTTGGGCAAAAAAGTCAAGGTATTT.

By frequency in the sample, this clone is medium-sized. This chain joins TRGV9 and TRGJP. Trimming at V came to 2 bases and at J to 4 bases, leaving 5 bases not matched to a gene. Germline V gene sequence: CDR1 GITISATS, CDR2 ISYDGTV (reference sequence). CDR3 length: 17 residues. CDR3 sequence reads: CALWEAIQELGKKIKVF. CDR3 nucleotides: TGTGCCTTGTGGGAGGCCATTCAAGAGTTGGGCAAAAAAATCAAGGTATTT.

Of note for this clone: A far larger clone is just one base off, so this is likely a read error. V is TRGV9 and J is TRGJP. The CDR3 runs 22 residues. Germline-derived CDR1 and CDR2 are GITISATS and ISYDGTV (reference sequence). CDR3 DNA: TGTGCCTTGTGGGAGGTTCAAGGAACACCGACCTTACAAGAGTTGGACAAAAAAATCAAGGTATTT. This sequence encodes CALWEVQGTPTLQELDKKIKVF.

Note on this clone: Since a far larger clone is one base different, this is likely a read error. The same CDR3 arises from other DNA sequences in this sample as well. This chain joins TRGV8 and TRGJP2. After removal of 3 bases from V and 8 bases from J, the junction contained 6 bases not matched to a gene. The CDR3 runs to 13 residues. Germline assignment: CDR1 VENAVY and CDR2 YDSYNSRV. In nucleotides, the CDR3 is TGTGCCACCTGGGATCTGAGCGATTGGATCAAGACGTTT. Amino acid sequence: CATWDLSDWIKTF.

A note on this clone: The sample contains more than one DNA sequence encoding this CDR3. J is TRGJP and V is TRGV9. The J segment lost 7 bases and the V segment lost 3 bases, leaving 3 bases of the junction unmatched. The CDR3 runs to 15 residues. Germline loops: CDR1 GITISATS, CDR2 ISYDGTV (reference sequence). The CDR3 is CALWERELGKKIKVF. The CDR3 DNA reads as TGTGCCTTGTGGGAGCGTGAGTTGGGCAAAAAAATCAAGGTATTT.

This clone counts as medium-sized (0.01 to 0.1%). The CDR3 reads CALWNLQELGKKIKVF. Here the CDR3 DNA reads TGTGCCTTGTGGAACCTCCAAGAGTTGGGCAAAAAAATCAAGGTATTT. This chain joins TRGV9 and TRGJP. V shed 6 bases and J 4 bases; nucleotides not matched to a gene: 6. Germline V gene lookup returns CDR1 GITISATS and CDR2 ISYDGTV (reference sequence). The CDR3 contains 16 residues.

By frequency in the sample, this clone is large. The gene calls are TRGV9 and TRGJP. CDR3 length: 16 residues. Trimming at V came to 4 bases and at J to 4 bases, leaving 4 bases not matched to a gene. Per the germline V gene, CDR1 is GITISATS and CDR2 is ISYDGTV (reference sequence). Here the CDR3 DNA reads TGTGCCTTGTGGGACCTACAAGAGTTGGGCAAAAAAATCAAGGTATTT. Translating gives CALWDLQELGKKIKVF.

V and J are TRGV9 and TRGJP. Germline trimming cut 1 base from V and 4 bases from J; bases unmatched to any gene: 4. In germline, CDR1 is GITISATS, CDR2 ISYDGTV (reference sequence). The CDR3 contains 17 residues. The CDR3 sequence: CALWEVVQELGKKIKVF. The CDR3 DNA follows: TGTGCCTTGTGGGAGGTCGTACAAGAGTTGGGCAAAAAAATCAAGGTATTT.

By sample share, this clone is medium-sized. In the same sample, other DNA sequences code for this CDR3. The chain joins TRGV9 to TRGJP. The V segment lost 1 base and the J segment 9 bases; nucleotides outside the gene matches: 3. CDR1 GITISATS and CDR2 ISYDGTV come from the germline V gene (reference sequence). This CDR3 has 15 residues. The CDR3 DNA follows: TGTGCCTTGTGGGAGGTCGGGTTGGGCAAAAAAATCAAGGTATTT. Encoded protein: CALWEVGLGKKIKVF.

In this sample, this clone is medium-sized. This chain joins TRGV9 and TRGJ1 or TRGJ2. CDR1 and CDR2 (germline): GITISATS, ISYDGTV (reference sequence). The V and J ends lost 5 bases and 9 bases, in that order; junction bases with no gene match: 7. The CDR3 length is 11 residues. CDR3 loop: CALWGGAKKLF. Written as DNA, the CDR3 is TGTGCCTTGTGGGGAGGGGCTAAGAAACTCTTT.

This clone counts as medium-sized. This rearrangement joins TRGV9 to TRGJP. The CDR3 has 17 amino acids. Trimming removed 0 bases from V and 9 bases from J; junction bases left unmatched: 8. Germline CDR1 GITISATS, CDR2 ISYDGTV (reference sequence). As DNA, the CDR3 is TGTGCCTTGTGGGAGGTGCAAGCGGCGTTGGGCAAAAAAATCAAGGTATTT. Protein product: CALWEVQAALGKKIKVF.